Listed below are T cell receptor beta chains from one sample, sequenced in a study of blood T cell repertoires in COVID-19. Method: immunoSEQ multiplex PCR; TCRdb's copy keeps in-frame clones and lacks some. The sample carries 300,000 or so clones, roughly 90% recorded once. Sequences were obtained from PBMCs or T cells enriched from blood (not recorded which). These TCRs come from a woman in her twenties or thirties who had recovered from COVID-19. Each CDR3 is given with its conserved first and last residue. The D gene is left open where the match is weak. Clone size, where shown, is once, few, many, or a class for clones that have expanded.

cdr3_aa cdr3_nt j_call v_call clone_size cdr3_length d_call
CASSGPRLAGSYEQYF TGCGCCAGCAGTGGTCCCCGACTAGCGGGAAGCTACGAGCAGTACTTC TRBJ2-7 TRBV10-2 . 16 TRBD2
CASSRDYNEQFF TGTGCCAGCAGTCGGGACTACAATGAGCAGTTCTTC TRBJ2-1 TRBV12-3/TRBV12-4 . 12 .
CASTTWRFEAGNTIYF TGTGCCAGCACCACGTGGAGGTTTGAAGCGGGGAACACCATATATTTT TRBJ1-3 TRBV28 . 16 .
CASSLRGGYTEAFF TGTGCCAGCAGCTTAAGGGGAGGGTACACTGAAGCTTTCTTT TRBJ1-1 TRBV7-8 few 14 .
CASSQDGGQIYEQYF TGCGCCAGCAGCCAAGACGGAGGTCAAATCTACGAGCAGTACTTC TRBJ2-7 TRBV4-1 . 15 .
CASSPPTDRTEAFF TGTGCCAGCAGTCCCCCGACAGATAGGACTGAAGCTTTCTTT TRBJ1-1 TRBV28 once 14 .
CASSYPTGGFEQYF TGTGCCAGCAGTTACCCGACAGGGGGTTTCGAGCAGTACTTC TRBJ2-7 TRBV6-5 once 14 TRBD1
CASSQDEQSSYGYTF TGCGCCAGCAGCCAAGATGAACAGTCGTCTTATGGCTACACCTTC TRBJ1-2 TRBV4-3 few 15 .
CASSYGSGEGEQFF TGTGCCAGCAGTTACGGTTCGGGGGAGGGTGAGCAGTTCTTC TRBJ2-1 TRBV6-6 . 14 TRBD2
CATSLQQETGTQYF TGTGCCACCAGCCTACAACAGGAGACGGGGACCCAGTACTTC TRBJ2-5 TRBV15 . 14 .
CASSGRDRVNNQPQHF TGTGCCAGCAGTGGCCGGGACAGGGTGAACAATCAGCCCCAGCATTTT TRBJ1-5 TRBV6-2/TRBV6-3 . 16 TRBD1
CASSIDVARVTEAFF TGTGCCAGTAGTATAGATGTAGCCAGGGTTACTGAAGCTTTCTTT TRBJ1-1 TRBV19 . 15 .
CASRGQGAGDTEAFF TGTGCCAGTCGAGGACAGGGGGCGGGAGACACTGAAGCTTTCTTT TRBJ1-1 TRBV19 . 15 TRBD1
CASSQRDMNTEAFF TGTGCCAGCAGCCAAAGAGATATGAACACTGAAGCTTTCTTT TRBJ1-1 TRBV7-2 . 14 .
CASSPTVEAFF TGTGCCAGCAGCCCCACAGTTGAAGCTTTCTTT TRBJ1-1 TRBV7-6 . 11 .
CSVVMASGRSSLYNEQFF TGCAGCGTTGTGATGGCTAGCGGGAGGTCCTCCCTCTACAATGAGCAGTTCTTC TRBJ2-1 TRBV29-1 . 18 TRBD2
CASSSGLHYEQYF TGTGCCAGCAGTAGTGGCTTACACTACGAGCAGTACTTC TRBJ2-7 TRBV6-2/TRBV6-3 . 13 .
CASSPGLGRTDTQYF TGTGCCAGCAGCCCCGGACTAGGCCGCACAGATACGCAGTATTTT TRBJ2-3 TRBV5-4 . 15 TRBD2
CAWNMEGLAGGPSWTDTQYF TGTGCCTGGAATATGGAGGGACTAGCGGGAGGGCCGAGTTGGACAGATACGCAGTATTTT TRBJ2-3 TRBV30 . 20 TRBD2
CASSMKRDNEQFF TGTGCCAGCAGTATGAAGCGGGACAATGAGCAGTTCTTC TRBJ2-1 TRBV7-6 . 13 .
CATQPGTSGHYEQYF TGTGCTACACAGCCTGGGACTAGCGGCCACTACGAGCAGTACTTC TRBJ2-7 TRBV5-6 . 15 TRBD2
CAWSPGSLQETQYF TGTGCCTGGAGTCCGGGTTCTCTACAAGAGACCCAGTACTTC TRBJ2-5 TRBV30 . 14 .
CASSYKGNYGYTF TGTGCCAGCAGTTACAAGGGGAACTATGGCTACACCTTC TRBJ1-2 TRBV6-2/TRBV6-3 . 13 .
CASSSGLGGFYEQYF TGTGCCAGCAGCTCGGGACTAGGGGGTTTCTACGAGCAGTACTTC TRBJ2-7 TRBV7-2 . 15 TRBD2
CASSKYRGAYEQYF TGTGCCAGCAGCAAATATCGGGGGGCCTACGAGCAGTACTTC TRBJ2-7 TRBV21-1 . 14 .
CASSPGQGELFF TGTGCCAGCAGCCCTGGACAGGGGGAACTGTTTTTT TRBJ1-4 TRBV7-9 . 12 TRBD1
CASSEPGQANYGYTF TGTGCCAGCAGTGAACCGGGACAGGCTAACTATGGCTACACCTTC TRBJ1-2 TRBV6-1 . 15 TRBD1
CASSPPAGGNEQFF TGTGCCAGCAGTCCCCCTGCGGGAGGAAATGAGCAGTTCTTC TRBJ2-1 TRBV28 . 14 TRBD2
CASSSRQGPNTEAFF TGTGCCAGTAGTTCACGACAGGGCCCGAACACTGAAGCTTTCTTT TRBJ1-1 TRBV19 few 15 TRBD1
CASSRPPGQGNEQFF TGTGCCAGCAGTCGACCTCCGGGACAGGGAAATGAGCAGTTCTTC TRBJ2-1 TRBV7-2 . 15 TRBD1
CASSLEQDNQPQHF TGTGCCAGCAGCTTGGAACAGGACAATCAGCCCCAGCATTTT TRBJ1-5 TRBV5-6 . 14 .
CASSLAGTGINQPQHF TGTGCCAGCAGCTTAGCCGGGACAGGCATCAATCAGCCCCAGCATTTT TRBJ1-5 TRBV7-8 . 16 TRBD1
CATAARGRETQYF TGTGCCACCGCGGCCAGGGGAAGAGAGACCCAGTACTTC TRBJ2-5 TRBV24-1 . 13 .
CASSQGRGSGNTIYF TGTGCCAGCAGCCAAGGGCGGGGGTCTGGAAACACCATATATTTT TRBJ1-3 TRBV3-1/TRBV3-2 . 15 .
CASSLQGPLYGYTF TGTGCCAGCAGTCTACAGGGGCCCCTCTATGGCTACACCTTC TRBJ1-2 TRBV27 . 14 TRBD1
CASRVALGNQPQHF TGTGCCAGCAGGGTAGCCTTGGGCAATCAGCCCCAGCATTTT TRBJ1-5 TRBV28 few 14 .
CASEIRGTIYEQYF TGTGCCAGTGAAATAAGGGGGACTATCTACGAGCAGTACTTC TRBJ2-7 TRBV6-5 . 14 .
CASSQKTDGPYGYTF TGCGCCAGCAGCCAAAAGACAGACGGACCTTATGGCTACACCTTC TRBJ1-2 TRBV4-1 once 15 .
CASSSTTDSGYTF TGTGCCAGCAGTTCTACTACTGACAGTGGCTACACCTTC TRBJ1-2 TRBV28 . 13 .
CASSLGLMTGELFF TGTGCCAGCAGTTTGGGCCTTATGACCGGGGAGCTGTTTTTT TRBJ2-2 TRBV27 . 14 .
CASSKVGRENTGELFF TGTGCCAGCAGCAAAGTGGGCAGGGAAAACACCGGGGAGCTGTTTTTT TRBJ2-2 TRBV21-1 . 16 .
CASSIGAGQGTYEQYF TGTGCCAGCAGCATAGGGGCGGGACAGGGAACCTACGAGCAGTACTTC TRBJ2-7 TRBV7-3 . 16 TRBD1
CASSSGQGRFTEAFF TGTGCCAGCAGTTCAGGACAGGGGAGGTTTACTGAAGCTTTCTTT TRBJ1-1 TRBV28 . 15 TRBD1
CASSFYYEQYF TGTGCCAGCAGCTTTTACTACGAGCAGTACTTC TRBJ2-7 TRBV5-5 . 11 .
CASSYFWDRRTDTQYF TGTGCCAGCAGTTACTTCTGGGACAGGCGCACAGATACGCAGTATTTT TRBJ2-3 TRBV6-2/TRBV6-3 . 16 TRBD1
CASSLGVASGSYGYTF TGCGCCAGCAGCCTCGGAGTTGCCTCGGGGAGCTATGGCTACACCTTC TRBJ1-2 TRBV5-1 . 16 .
CASSPLRASPHEQYF TGTGCCAGCTCACCTCTAAGAGCTAGCCCCCACGAGCAGTACTTC TRBJ2-7 TRBV18 . 15 .
CASSRRMGARNEQYF TGTGCCAGCAGCCGCCGGATGGGAGCTAGAAACGAGCAGTACTTC TRBJ2-7 TRBV6-2/TRBV6-3 . 15 .
CASSQDSLPREQYF TGTGCCAGCAGCCAAGACAGTCTGCCTAGGGAGCAGTACTTC TRBJ2-7 TRBV11-2 . 14 .
CATTSQPQGAQGNEQFF TGTGCCACCACATCCCAGCCTCAGGGGGCGCAAGGGAATGAGCAGTTCTTC TRBJ2-1 TRBV19 . 17 TRBD1
CASSRLAQAQETQYF TGTGCCAGCAGCCGACTAGCGCAAGCTCAAGAGACCCAGTACTTC TRBJ2-5 TRBV9 . 15 TRBD2
CASSPRSGLAYGEQFF TGTGCCAGCAGCCCCCGCAGTGGTTTAGCCTACGGTGAGCAGTTCTTC TRBJ2-1 TRBV7-3 . 16 .
CASSLDRGREKLFF TGTGCCAGCAGTTTAGACAGGGGAAGAGAAAAACTGTTTTTT TRBJ1-4 TRBV27 . 14 TRBD1
CASSVSDRGGTEAFF TGTGCCAGCAGCGTTTCGGACAGGGGAGGGACTGAAGCTTTCTTT TRBJ1-1 TRBV9 . 15 TRBD1
CASCYSYNQPQHF TGTGCCAGCTGTTACAGCTACAATCAGCCCCAGCATTTT TRBJ1-5 TRBV6-2/TRBV6-3 . 13 .
CASSVSGVASFPGELFF TGCGCCAGCAGCGTTTCAGGGGTCGCCTCTTTCCCCGGGGAGCTGTTTTTT TRBJ2-2 TRBV5-1 . 17 .
CAISDSTGSKDPHNEQFF TGTGCCATCAGTGACTCTACAGGTTCAAAAGATCCACACAATGAGCAGTTCTTC TRBJ2-1 TRBV10-3 . 18 .